Below, one TCR beta chain is given with its context. This clone was counted only a few times. Its target antigen remains unknown. Nothing much larger sits one base from this clone, and base qualities are not available. The data belong to a study of beta chain features in type 1 diabetes (dated by TCRdb to the late 2010s). Regarding the complete study: Mean age, gender distribution, total cell number and subset yield were not different between patients and healthy donors. Whereas all 30 or so donors provided naive and central memory subsets, regulatory and stem cell-like memory subsets were isolated from just 8 patients and about eight healthy donors. The study compared the TCRB repertoires of sorted circulating CD4+ T cell subsets in recently diagnosed type 1 diabetes patients with those in matched healthy donors. Across all samples, some 110,000,000 sorted cells were examined, and cell number per subset correlated strongly with RNA yield. Study-level results and caveats: At VDJ recombination sites, type 1 diabetes patients had fewer insertions and more deleted nucleotides, which implies abnormalities in thymic rearrangement. Because cDNA was sequenced instead of genomic DNA, highly expressing activated cells could be over-represented, though the groups showed no difference in activation or CD3 levels. Type 1 diabetes patients showed a moderate but significant shortening of TCRB CDR3 length in all four CD4+ subsets. Because the HLA sub-analyses included only small numbers of individuals, any influence of HLA type on TCRB rearrangement was left unresolved. PCR might favor shorter templates, but patient and control samples were amplified and corrected together, so any skew would affect both groups equally. Naive, central memory and regulatory TCRB repertoires appeared more similar among patients than among healthy donors.

The germline V gene encodes CDR1 KGHSH and CDR2 LQKENI. V is trimmed back by 5 bases and J by 5 bases, and the junction contains 6 bases that no gene match accounts for. The CDR3 has 14 amino acids, counting the end cysteine and phenylalanine. Solely the CDR3 DNA is kept, with 42 bases framed from the first base. Each donor gave one peripheral blood draw, averaging approximately 0.12 L, which was collected into heparinised tubes. Using a panel that included CD45RO, CCR7, CD25, CD127, CD95 and CD27, naive, central memory, regulatory and stem cell-like memory CD4+ T cells were sorted on a BD FACSAria II. A purity above 98% was achieved for all sorted populations. PBMCs were isolated immediately by Lymphoprep density gradient centrifugation and stained directly without culture. So that batch effects would be minimized, each experiment stained and sorted samples in pairs, pairing one healthy donor with one patient.

The entire amount of isolated RNA was reverse transcribed using the High Capacity cDNA Reverse Transcription Kit, so the sequenced TCRB transcripts were expressed ones. Deep immunoSEQ sequencing was performed on naive, central memory and regulatory T cell samples, with an average of roughly 4 million total reads per sample. Sorted cells were lysed in RLT buffer, and RNA was extracted using DNase-treated RNeasy Micro or Mini kits according to cell number. To prevent cross-contamination, each cell subset was processed individually, whereas patient and healthy donor samples were processed jointly. Using the immunoSEQ multiplex PCR, TCRB sequences were amplified from cDNA into 87-bp fragments spanning the CDR3 region. Amplicons were sequenced on the Illumina HiSeq platform. On the study's bioinformatics: PCR bias was computationally corrected using synthetic template baselines, reads within Hamming distance 2 were collapsed, and singletons that could not be merged were discarded. Reads were aligned against IMGT to assign V, D and J genes, CDR3 length and insertions or deletions at six rearrangement sites. Within each subset, clonotype counts were normalized to sorted cell number, and only after that were true diversity and Gini coefficients computed with the tcR R package. The overlap coefficient, calculated on TCRB nucleotide sequences, was used to measure repertoire sharing. Held by TCRdb, this immuneACCESS table contains in-frame sequences only and omits some clones. Under half of the omission traces to an unresolved V gene where checked; the cause of the rest is unknown. The DNA was the basis for D and trimming; V, J and clone size are from that table. In this sample the table shows about 180,000 clones, around 7.9% of which occur a single time. Roughly 0.46% of the sample rests with the top ten.

Rearrangement joined TRBV18 to TRBJ2-1; TRBD1 matches 7 bases in the middle. Sample: central memory CD4+ T cells from blood. The TCR originated in a man between 18 and 35 years old with type 1 diabetes. CDR3 reads: CASSGAGGNNEQFF. The DNA is as follows: TGTGCCAGCTCAGGGGCAGGGGGAAACAATGAGCAGTTCTTC.